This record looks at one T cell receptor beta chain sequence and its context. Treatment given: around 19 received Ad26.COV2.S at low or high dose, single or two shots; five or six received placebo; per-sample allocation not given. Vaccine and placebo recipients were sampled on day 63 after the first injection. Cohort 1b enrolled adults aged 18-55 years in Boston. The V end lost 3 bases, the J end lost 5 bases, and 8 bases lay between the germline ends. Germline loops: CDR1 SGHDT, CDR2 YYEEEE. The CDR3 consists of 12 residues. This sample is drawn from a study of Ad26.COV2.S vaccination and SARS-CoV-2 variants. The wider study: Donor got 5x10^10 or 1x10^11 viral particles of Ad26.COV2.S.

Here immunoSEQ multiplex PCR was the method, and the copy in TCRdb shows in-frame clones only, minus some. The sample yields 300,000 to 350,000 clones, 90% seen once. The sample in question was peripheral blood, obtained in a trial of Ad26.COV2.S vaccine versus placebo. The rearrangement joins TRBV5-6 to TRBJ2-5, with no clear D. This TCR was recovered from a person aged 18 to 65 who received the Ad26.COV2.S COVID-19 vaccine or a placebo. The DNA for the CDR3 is TGTGCCAGCAGCTCCCCCCTGGAGACCCAGTACTTC. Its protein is CASSSPLETQYF.